These 5 T cell receptor beta chains originate from one sample sequenced in a study of shared clonotypes between healthy human individuals. Clones were read by immunoSEQ multiplex PCR, and TCRdb kept only the in-frame ones, dropping some. The repertoire includes approximately 340,000 clones, about 74% of them detected once, and around a tenth sits in the top ten. Specimen: memory CD4+ T cells sorted from blood. This sample's subset: CD45RA-negative fraction. Receptors were obtained from a young man in good health.

The chain couples TRBV10-3 to TRBJ1-5, with D perhaps TRBD1 (6 bases). Germline V gene sequence: CDR1 ENHRY, CDR2 SYGVKD. The CDR3 is made up of 14 amino acids. V was trimmed by 5 bases and J by 1 base, leaving 9 bases between them. Written as DNA, the CDR3 is TGTGCCATCAGTAAAGGACAGAGCAATCAGCCCCAGCATTTT. Encoded protein: CAISKGQSNQPQHF.

This clone was seen a handful of times. The CDR3, as DNA: TGTGCCAGTAGTATTGGTTTCTCACTCCTTCCCAATGAGCAGTTCTTC. Its protein is CASSIGFSLLPNEQFF. The J gene is TRBJ2-1, the V gene TRBV19, with D hard to call. CDR1 LNHDA and CDR2 SQIVND come from the germline V gene (reference sequence). The V end was cut by 3 bases, the J end by 6 bases, with 18 bases between. This CDR3 has 16 residues.

This sequence joins TRBV5-1 and TRBJ2-7; 7 bases fit TRBD2. CDR1 SGHRS and CDR2 YFSETQ come from the germline V gene. The CDR3 length is 14 residues. After removal of 3 bases from V and 0 bases from J, the junction contained 3 bases not matched to a gene. In DNA form, the CDR3 reads TGCGCCAGCAGCTCGAGCGGGACCTCCTACGAGCAGTACTTC. Translation: CASSSSGTSYEQYF.

This clone was found a few times. The chain joins TRBV5-1 to TRBJ1-2; possible D gene TRBD1, 6 bases. Germline V lookup: CDR1 SGHRS, CDR2 YFSETQ. V shed 0 bases and J shed 8 bases, with 14 bases lying between them. The CDR3 covers 14 residues. The CDR3 spells CASSLGQGLGGYTF. DNA for the CDR3: TGCGCCAGCAGCTTGGGGCAGGGGTTGGGCGGCTACACCTTC.

V is TRBV7-8 and J is TRBJ2-1; 12 positions match TRBD2. J was trimmed by 3 bases and V by 6 bases; bases with no gene match: 12. The CDR3 consists of 18 residues. Germline V gene data show CDR1 as SGHVS and CDR2 as FQNEAQ. CDR3 residues: CASSSKNPSGRVYNEQFF. The DNA of the CDR3 is TGTGCCAGCAGTTCAAAGAATCCTAGCGGGAGGGTCTACAATGAGCAGTTCTTC.